Below, 10 T cell receptor beta chains from the same sample are listed, as sequenced in a study of OX40 agonist ivuxolimab in advanced cancers. Sequenced by immunoSEQ multiplex PCR; TCRdb stores in-frame clones only, minus some. The table lists 75,000 to 95,000 clones, approximately 88% of them singletons, with 10% in the top ten. The specimen was CD4+ or CD8+ T cells sorted from blood, collected in a trial of the OX40 agonist ivuxolimab. Receptor source: an adult with an advanced solid tumor such as melanoma, head and neck, liver or kidney cancer.

The V call is TRBV4-2, the J call TRBJ1-1; unclear D gene. V shed 0 bases and J shed 5 bases, with 16 bases lying between them. Germline CDR1 is LGHNA and CDR2 is YNFKEQ. The CDR3 loop spans 16 amino acids. The CDR3 DNA sequence: TGTGCCAGCAGCCAAGATCCTCGTGTGGGTTCGACTGAAGCTTTCTTT. Its protein is CASSQDPRVGSTEAFF.

The chain links TRBV6-6 to TRBJ1-5, with 8 bases aligning to TRBD1. V trimming: 5 bases; J trimming: 5 bases; junction bases outside the gene matches: 2. The germline CDR1 and CDR2 sequences are MNHNY and SVGAGI (reference sequence). The CDR3 has 13 amino acids. The CDR3 loop is CASSTGGYQPQHF. DNA of the CDR3: TGTGCCAGCAGTACAGGGGGGTATCAGCCCCAGCATTTT.

The chain joins TRBV5-4 to TRBJ2-7, with a possible D match to TRBD1 (6 bases). V lost 5 bases to trimming and J lost 1 base, with 10 bases between them. From germline, CDR1 is SGHNT and CDR2 YYREEE (reference sequence). The CDR3 has 13 residues. CDR3 region: CASSKGVSYEQYF. Written as DNA, the CDR3 is TGTGCCAGCAGTAAGGGGGTTTCCTACGAGCAGTACTTC.

The chain uses TRBV5-1 and TRBJ1-1; D is undetermined. This CDR3 contains 13 residues. The V gene's germline CDR1 is SGHRS and CDR2 YFSETQ. Trimming took off 2 bases at V and 7 bases at J, with 12 bases between the two ends. DNA of the CDR3: TGCGCCAGCAGCTTCGGAGTTTTTGGTGAAGCTTTCTTT. The encoded protein is CASSFGVFGEAFF.

This chain links TRBV5-5 with TRBJ1-5, with D possibly matching TRBD1 (6 bases). Germline-derived CDR1 and CDR2 are SGHKS and YYEKEE (reference sequence). The V end was cut by 4 bases, the J end by 7 bases, with 15 bases between. This CDR3 comprises 14 residues. The CDR3 loop reads CASSAESGEQPQHF. The DNA for the CDR3 is TGTGCCAGCAGCGCCGAATCAGGGGAACAGCCCCAGCATTTT.

The genes are TRBV5-4 and TRBJ1-2, with 9 bases fitting TRBD1. Per the germline V gene, CDR1 is SGHNT and CDR2 is YYREEE (reference sequence). J lost 0 bases, V lost 4 bases, and 1 base had no gene match. The length of the CDR3 is 14 residues. The CDR3 bases are TGTGCCAGCAGCCGGGACAGGGCTAACTATGGCTACACCTTC. It is translated as CASSRDRANYGYTF.

The rearrangement uses TRBV28 and TRBJ1-6, with TRBD1 as a possible D gene (5 bases). With 8 bases removed from V and 5 bases from J, the gap between germline ends came to 13 bases. CDR1 and CDR2 from the germline V gene are MDHEN and SYDVKM. The CDR3 sequence is 14 residues long. The CDR3 DNA is TGTGCCAGCTGGGGGAGGCCTAATAATTCACCCCTCCACTTT. Amino acid sequence: CASWGRPNNSPLHF.

The chain recombines TRBV5-1 with TRBJ1-1, with 9 bases lining up with TRBD1. This CDR3 has 15 amino acids. V dropped 4 bases and J dropped 4; count of bases not matched to a gene: 8. The germline gives CDR1 SGHRS, CDR2 YFSETQ. CDR3 amino acids: CASSPGQGPFTEAFF. The DNA of the CDR3 is TGCGCCAGCAGCCCTGGACAGGGGCCATTCACTGAAGCTTTCTTT.

The chain joins TRBV7-2 to TRBJ2-7; 9 nucleotides line up with TRBD2. Germline CDR1 reads SGHTA; CDR2 reads FQGNSA. V shed 1 base, J shed 2 bases, and the junction held 3 bases outside the gene matches. CDR3 length: 15 amino acids. The CDR3 here is CASSLVPSGAYEQYF. In DNA, the CDR3 is TGTGCCAGCAGCTTAGTCCCTAGCGGGGCCTACGAGCAGTACTTC. The full variable domain, completed using reference TRBV7-2 and TRBJ2-7, is GAGVSQSPSNKVTEKGKDVELRCDPISGHTALYWYRQSLGQGLEFLIYFQGNSAPDKSGLPSDRFSAERTGGSVSTLTIQRTQQEDSAVYLCASSLVPSGAYEQYFGPGTRLTVT.

The sample holds a few counts of this clone. The chain couples TRBV7-2 to TRBJ1-5; 7 nucleotides line up with TRBD1. The V gene end was trimmed by 5 bases and the J gene end by 0 bases; junction bases not matched to a gene: 10. The CDR3 loop spans 17 amino acids. Germline V gene sequence: CDR1 SGHTA, CDR2 FQGNSA. CDR3 in DNA: TGTGCCAGCAGCCATAGAGGGGGCGGGGGTAGCAATCAGCCCCAGCATTTT. As protein: CASSHRGGGGSNQPQHF.